These 4 T cell receptor beta chains were all obtained from the same sample, sequenced in a study of vaccination and CD4 T cells after COVID-19. The treatment is: roughly ten-day PBMC culture with coronavirus spike peptide pools or control peptides (ViraFEST assay). Sequencing of DNA taken from cultured CD4+ T cells relied on the Oncomine TCR Beta short-read assay. One entry per CDR3 protein, called by TCRdb with MiXCR from the PCR reads. Of about 15,000 distinct CDR3 sequences in the sample, approximately 30% were seen once. No antigens are known for them. Sequencing was done on a sample of cultured CD4+ T cells from blood. Source of these receptors: a human donor with COVID-19.

J is TRBJ2-5 and V is TRBV9, with D perhaps matching TRBD2 (5 bases). The CDR3 runs to 16 residues. Germline CDR1 SGDLS, CDR2 YYNGEE. Trimming left V 0 bases short and J 4 bases short, with 16 bases between. CDR3 residues: CASSVGGLSIRETQYF. The CDR3 coding sequence is TGTGCCAGCAGCGTAGGTGGACTGTCCATTCGAGAGACCCAGTACTTC.

In this sample, this clonotype turned up a few times. DNA for the CDR3: TGTGCCAGTAATCGAGGCAGCACAGATACGCAGTATTTT. As protein: CASNRGSTDTQYF. V gene TRBV19 combines with J gene TRBJ2-3; no reliable D call. V was pared by 7 bases and J by 0 bases, with 8 bases between. This CDR3 contains 13 residues. Germline V gene sequence: CDR1 LNHDA, CDR2 SQIVND (reference sequence).

The J gene is TRBJ1-1, the V gene TRBV6-2 or TRBV6-3; no definite D call. Trimming shortened V by 5 bases and J by 0 bases, and 7 bases separated the two germline ends. Germline CDR1 is MNHEY and CDR2 is SVGEGT. The CDR3 sequence is 13 residues long. The CDR3 spells CASSVVMNTEAFF. The CDR3, as DNA: TGTGCCAGCAGTGTGGTTATGAACACTGAAGCTTTCTTT.

This chain connects TRBV12-3 or TRBV12-4 to TRBJ1-6; a possible D gene is TRBD1 (6 bases). The CDR3 loop spans 17 amino acids. Trimming left V 3 bases short and J 10 bases short, with 22 bases between. The DNA of the CDR3 is TGTGCCAGCAGTTTCGCAACAGGGAGCCCCTCAAGATCACCCCTCCACTTT. As protein: CASSFATGSPSRSPLHF.